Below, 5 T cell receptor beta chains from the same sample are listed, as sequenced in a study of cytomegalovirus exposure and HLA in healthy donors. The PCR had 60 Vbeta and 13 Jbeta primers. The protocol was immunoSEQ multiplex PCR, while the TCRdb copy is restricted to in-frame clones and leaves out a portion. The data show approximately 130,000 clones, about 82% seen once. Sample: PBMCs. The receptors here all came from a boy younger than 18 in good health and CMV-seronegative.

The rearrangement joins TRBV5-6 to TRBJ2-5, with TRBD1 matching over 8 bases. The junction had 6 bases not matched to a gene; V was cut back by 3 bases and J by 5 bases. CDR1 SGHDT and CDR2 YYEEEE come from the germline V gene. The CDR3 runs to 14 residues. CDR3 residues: CASSSWTGRETQYF. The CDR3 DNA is TGTGCCAGCAGCTCGTGGACAGGGCGGGAGACCCAGTACTTC.

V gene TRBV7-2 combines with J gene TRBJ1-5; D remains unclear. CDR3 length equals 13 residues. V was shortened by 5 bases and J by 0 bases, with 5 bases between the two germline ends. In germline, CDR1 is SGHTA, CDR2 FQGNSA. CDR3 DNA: TGTGCCAGCAGCCAACATAGCAATCAGCCCCAGCATTTT. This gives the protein CASSQHSNQPQHF.

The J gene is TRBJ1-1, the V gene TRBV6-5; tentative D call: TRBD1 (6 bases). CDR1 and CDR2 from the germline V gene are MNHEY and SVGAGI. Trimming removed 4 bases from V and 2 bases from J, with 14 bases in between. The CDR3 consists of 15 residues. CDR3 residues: CASSSGDTGNTEAFF. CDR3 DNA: TGTGCCAGCAGTTCCGGGGACACGGGAAACACTGAAGCTTTCTTT.

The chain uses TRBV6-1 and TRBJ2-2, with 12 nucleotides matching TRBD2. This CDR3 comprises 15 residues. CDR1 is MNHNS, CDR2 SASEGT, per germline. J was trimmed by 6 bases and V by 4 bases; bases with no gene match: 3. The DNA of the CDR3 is TGTGCCAGCAGTGCTAGCGGGAGGGCCCCCGGGGAGCTGTTTTTT. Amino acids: CASSASGRAPGELFF.

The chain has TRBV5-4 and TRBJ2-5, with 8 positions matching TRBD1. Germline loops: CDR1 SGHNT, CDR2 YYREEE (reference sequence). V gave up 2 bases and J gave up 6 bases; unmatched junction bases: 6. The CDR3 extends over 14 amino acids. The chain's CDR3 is CASSFGQGSQTQYF. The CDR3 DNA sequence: TGTGCCAGCAGCTTTGGACAGGGCTCCCAGACCCAGTACTTC. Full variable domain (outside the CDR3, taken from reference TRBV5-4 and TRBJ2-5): ETGVTQSPTHLIKTRGQQVTLRCSSQSGHNTVSWYQQALGQGPQFIFQYYREEENGRGNFPPRFSGLQFPNYSSELNVNALELDDSALYLCASSFGQGSQTQYFGPGTRLLVL.